The clone carrying this TCR beta chain was recorded once. The data are from a study of blood T cell repertoires in COVID-19. This CDR3 is built from 17 residues. Germline assignment: CDR1 MNHEY and CDR2 SMNVEV (reference sequence). The V end lost 0 bases, the J end lost 0 bases, and 12 bases lay between the germline ends. Using immunoSEQ multiplex PCR, the repertoire was profiled, and TCRdb retains in-frame clones only, with some absent. This table has around 200,000 clones, roughly 87% appearing once. Grouping used clinical history reported by participants in a survey and questionnaire. Sequences were obtained from PBMCs or T cells enriched from blood (not recorded which). This receptor was taken from a man aged 18-30 years with acute COVID-19. V and J are TRBV27 and TRBJ2-1, with a tentative D call TRBD2 (6 bases). The DNA for the CDR3 is TGTGCCAGCAGTTTATCAGCTAGCGTGAGCTCCTACAATGAGCAGTTCTTC. It yields the protein CASSLSASVSSYNEQFF.